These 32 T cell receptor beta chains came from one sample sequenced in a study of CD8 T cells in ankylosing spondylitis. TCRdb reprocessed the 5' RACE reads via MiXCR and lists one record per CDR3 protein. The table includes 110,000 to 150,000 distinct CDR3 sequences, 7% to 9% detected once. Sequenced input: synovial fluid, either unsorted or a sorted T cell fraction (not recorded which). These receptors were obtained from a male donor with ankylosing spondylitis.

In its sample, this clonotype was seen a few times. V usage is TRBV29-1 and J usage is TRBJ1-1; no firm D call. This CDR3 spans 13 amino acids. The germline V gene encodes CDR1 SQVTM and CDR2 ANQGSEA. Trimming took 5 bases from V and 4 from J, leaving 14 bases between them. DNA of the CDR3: TGCAGCGTTACCCCCGGGTTCAGCACTGAAGCTTTCTTT. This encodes CSVTPGFSTEAFF. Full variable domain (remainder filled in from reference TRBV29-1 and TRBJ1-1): SAVISQKPSRDICQRGTSLTIQCQVDSQVTMMFWYRQQPGQSLTLIATANQGSEATYESGFVIDKFPISRPNLTFSTLTVSNMSPEDSSIYLCSVTPGFSTEAFFGQGTRLTVV.

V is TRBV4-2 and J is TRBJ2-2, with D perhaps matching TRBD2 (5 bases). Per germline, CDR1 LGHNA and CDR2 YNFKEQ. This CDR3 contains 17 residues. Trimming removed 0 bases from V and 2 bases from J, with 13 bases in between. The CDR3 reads CASSQDGEDFNTGELFF. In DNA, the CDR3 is TGTGCCAGCAGCCAAGACGGGGAAGACTTTAACACCGGGGAGCTGTTTTTT.

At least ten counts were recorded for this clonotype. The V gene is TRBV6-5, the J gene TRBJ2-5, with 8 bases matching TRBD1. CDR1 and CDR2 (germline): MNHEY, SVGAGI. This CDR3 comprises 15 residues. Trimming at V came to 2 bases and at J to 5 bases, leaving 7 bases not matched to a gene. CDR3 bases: TGTGCCAGCAGTTACGGGGCAGGGGGCAGGGAGACCCAGTACTTC. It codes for CASSYGAGGRETQYF.

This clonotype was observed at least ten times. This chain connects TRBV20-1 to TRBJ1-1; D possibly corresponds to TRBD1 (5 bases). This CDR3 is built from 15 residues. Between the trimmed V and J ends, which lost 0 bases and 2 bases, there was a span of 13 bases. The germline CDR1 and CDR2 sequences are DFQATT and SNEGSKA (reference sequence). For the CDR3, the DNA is TGCAGTGCTAGAGATGGGGGTCGGCAAAACACTGAAGCTTTCTTT. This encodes CSARDGGRQNTEAFF.

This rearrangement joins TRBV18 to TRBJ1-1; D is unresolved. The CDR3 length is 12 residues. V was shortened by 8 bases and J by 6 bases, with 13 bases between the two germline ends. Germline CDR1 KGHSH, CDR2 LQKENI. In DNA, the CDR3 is TGTGCCAGCGCCCTAAGGAAGGCTGAAGCTTTCTTT. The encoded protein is CASALRKAEAFF.

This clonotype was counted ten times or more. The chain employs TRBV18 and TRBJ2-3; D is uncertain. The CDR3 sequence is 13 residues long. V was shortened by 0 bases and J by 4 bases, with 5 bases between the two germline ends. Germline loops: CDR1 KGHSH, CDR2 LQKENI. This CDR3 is CASSPPVADTQYF. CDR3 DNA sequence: TGTGCCAGCTCACCACCGGTAGCAGATACGCAGTATTTT.

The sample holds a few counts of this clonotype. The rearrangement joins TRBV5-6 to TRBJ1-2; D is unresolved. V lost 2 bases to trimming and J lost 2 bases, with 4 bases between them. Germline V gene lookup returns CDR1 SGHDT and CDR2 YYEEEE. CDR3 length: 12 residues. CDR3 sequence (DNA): TGTGCCAGCAGCTTCGTGAACTATGGCTACACCTTC. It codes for CASSFVNYGYTF.

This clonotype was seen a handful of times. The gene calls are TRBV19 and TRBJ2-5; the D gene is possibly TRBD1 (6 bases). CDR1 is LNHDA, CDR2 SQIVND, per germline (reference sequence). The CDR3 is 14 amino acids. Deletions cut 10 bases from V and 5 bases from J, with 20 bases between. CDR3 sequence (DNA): TGTGCCACTCAAGACTGGGGGCGCAGGGAGACCCAGTACTTC. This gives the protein CATQDWGRRETQYF.

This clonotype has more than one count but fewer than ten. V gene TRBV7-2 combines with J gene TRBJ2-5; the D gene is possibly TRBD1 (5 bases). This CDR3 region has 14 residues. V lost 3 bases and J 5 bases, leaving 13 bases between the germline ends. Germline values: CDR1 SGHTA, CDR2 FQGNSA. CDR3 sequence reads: CASSFDSLRETQYF. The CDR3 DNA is TGTGCCAGCAGCTTCGACAGTCTGAGGGAGACCCAGTACTTC.

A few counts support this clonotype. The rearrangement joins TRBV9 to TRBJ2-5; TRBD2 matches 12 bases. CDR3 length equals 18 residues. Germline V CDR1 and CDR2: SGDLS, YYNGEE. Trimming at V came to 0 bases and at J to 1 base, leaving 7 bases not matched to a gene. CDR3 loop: CASSVGVTSGGIQETQYF. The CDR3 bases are TGTGCCAGCAGCGTAGGGGTGACTAGCGGGGGAATCCAAGAGACCCAGTACTTC.

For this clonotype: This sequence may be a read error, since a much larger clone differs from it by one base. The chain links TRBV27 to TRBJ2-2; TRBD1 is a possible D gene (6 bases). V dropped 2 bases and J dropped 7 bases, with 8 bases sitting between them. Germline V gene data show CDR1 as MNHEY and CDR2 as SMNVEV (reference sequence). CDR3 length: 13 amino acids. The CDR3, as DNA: TGTGCCAGCAGTTTAAGGGGGATCGGGGAGCTGTTTTTT. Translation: CASSLRGIGELFF.

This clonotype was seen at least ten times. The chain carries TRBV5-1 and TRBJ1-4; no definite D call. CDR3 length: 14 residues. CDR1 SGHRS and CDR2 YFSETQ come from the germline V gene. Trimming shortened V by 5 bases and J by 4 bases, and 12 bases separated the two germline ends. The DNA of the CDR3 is TGCGCCAGCAGGGGAACAGCCGATAATGAAAAACTGTTTTTT. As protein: CASRGTADNEKLFF.

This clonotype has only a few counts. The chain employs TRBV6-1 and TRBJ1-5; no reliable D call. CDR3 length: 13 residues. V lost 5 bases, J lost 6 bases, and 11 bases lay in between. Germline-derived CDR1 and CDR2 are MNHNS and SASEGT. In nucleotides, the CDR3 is TGTGCCAGCAGTCGGGATTCGGGTCAGCCCCAGCATTTT. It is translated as CASSRDSGQPQHF.

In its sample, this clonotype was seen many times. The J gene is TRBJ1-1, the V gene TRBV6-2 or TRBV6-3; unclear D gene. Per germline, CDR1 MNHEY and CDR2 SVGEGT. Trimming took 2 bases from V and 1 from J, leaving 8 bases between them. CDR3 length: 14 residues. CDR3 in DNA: TGTGCCAGCAGTTACGAGCCAGGGAACACTGAAGCTTTCTTT. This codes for CASSYEPGNTEAFF.

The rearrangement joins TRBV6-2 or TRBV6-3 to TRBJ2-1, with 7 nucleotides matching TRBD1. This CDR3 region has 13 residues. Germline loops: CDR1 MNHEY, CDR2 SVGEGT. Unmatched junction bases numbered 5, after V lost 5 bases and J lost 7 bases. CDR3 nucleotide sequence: TGTGCCAGCAGTGGGACAGCCCGGAATGAGCAGTTCTTC. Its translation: CASSGTARNEQFF.

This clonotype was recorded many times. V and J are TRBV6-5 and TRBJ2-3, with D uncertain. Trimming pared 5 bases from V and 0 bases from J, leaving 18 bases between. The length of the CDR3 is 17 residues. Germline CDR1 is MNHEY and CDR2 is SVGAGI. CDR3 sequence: CASSHRGRVPSTDTQYF. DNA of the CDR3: TGTGCCAGCAGTCACAGAGGAAGGGTCCCTAGCACAGATACGCAGTATTTT.

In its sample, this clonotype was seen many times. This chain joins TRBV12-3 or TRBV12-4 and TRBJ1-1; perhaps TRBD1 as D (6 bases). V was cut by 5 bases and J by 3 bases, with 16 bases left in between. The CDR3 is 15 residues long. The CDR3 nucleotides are TGTGCCAGCAGTCCTCACAGGGCGGATGACACTGAAGCTTTCTTT. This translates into CASSPHRADDTEAFF.

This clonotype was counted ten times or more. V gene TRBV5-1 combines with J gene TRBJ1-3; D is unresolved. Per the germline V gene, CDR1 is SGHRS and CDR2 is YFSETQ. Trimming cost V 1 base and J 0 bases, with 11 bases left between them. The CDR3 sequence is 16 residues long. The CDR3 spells CASSLTAGSSGNTIYF. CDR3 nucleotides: TGCGCCAGCAGCTTGACGGCGGGGTCCTCTGGAAACACCATATATTTT.

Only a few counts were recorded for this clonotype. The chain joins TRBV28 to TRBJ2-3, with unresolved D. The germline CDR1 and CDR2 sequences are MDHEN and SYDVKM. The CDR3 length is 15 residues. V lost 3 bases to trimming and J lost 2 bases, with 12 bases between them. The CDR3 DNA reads TGTGCCAGCAGTTTCACCCCTCTACCCACAGATACGCAGTATTTT. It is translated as CASSFTPLPTDTQYF.

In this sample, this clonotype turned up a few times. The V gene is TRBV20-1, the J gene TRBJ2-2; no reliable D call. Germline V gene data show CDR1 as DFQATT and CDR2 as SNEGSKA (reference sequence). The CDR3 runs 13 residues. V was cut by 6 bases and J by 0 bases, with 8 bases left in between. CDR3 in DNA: TGCAGTGCCCCTGAAACGAACACCGGGGAGCTGTTTTTT. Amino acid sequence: CSAPETNTGELFF.

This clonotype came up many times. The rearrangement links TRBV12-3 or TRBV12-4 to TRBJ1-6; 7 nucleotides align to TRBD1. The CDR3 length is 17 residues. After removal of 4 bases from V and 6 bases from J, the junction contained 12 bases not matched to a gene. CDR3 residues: CASSSIAPGTANSPLHF. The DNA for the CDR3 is TGTGCCAGCAGTTCTATTGCGCCCGGGACAGCTAATTCACCCCTCCACTTT.

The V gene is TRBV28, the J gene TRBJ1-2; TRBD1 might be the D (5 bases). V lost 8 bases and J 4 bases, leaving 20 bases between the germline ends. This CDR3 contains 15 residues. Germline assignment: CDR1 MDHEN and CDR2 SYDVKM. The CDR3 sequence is CASVPAQDHGYGYTF. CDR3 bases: TGTGCCAGCGTGCCGGCACAGGACCATGGCTATGGCTACACCTTC.

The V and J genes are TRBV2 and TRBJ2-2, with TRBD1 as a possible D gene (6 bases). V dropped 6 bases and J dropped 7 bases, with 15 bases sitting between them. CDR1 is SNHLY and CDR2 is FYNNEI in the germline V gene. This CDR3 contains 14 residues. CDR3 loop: CASRVQGGDGELFF. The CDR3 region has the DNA TGTGCCAGCAGGGTACAGGGCGGCGACGGGGAGCTGTTTTTT.

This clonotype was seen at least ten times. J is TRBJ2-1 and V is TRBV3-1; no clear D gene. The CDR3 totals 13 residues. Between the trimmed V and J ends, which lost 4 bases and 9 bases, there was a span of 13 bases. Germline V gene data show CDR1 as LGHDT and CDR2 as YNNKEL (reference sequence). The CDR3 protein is CASSPTTMGEQFF. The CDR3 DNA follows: TGTGCCAGCAGCCCAACTACGATGGGTGAGCAGTTCTTC.

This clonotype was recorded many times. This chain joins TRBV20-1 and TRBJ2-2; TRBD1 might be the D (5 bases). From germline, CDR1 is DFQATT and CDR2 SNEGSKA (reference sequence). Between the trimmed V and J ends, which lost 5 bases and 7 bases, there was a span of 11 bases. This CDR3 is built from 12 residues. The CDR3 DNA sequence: TGCAGTGCTCCCAGGGTTAGCGGGGAGCTGTTTTTT. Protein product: CSAPRVSGELFF.

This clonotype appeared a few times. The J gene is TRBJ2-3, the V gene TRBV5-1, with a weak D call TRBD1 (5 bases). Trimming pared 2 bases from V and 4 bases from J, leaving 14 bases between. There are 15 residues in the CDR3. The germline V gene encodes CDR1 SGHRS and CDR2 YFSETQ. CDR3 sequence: CASSFGTGVADTQYF. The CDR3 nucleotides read TGCGCCAGCAGCTTCGGTACAGGAGTCGCAGATACGCAGTATTTT.

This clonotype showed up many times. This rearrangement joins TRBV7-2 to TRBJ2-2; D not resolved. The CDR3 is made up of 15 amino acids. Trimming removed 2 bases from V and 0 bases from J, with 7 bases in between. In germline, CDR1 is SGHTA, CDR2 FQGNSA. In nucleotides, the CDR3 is TGTGCCAGCAGCTTACTGAAAGCGAACACCGGGGAGCTGTTTTTT. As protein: CASSLLKANTGELFF.

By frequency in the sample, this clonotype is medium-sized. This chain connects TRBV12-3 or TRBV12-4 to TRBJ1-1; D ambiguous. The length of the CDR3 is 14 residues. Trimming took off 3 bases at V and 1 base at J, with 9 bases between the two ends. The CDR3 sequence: CASSFSGQNTEAFF. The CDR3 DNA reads TGTGCCAGCAGTTTTTCCGGCCAGAACACTGAAGCTTTCTTT.

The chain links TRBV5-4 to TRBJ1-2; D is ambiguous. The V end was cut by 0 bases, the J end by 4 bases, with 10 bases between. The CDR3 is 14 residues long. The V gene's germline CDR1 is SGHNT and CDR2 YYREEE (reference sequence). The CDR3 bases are TGTGCCAGCAGCTTGGCGTCGGCGGGCTATGGCTACACCTTC. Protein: CASSLASAGYGYTF.

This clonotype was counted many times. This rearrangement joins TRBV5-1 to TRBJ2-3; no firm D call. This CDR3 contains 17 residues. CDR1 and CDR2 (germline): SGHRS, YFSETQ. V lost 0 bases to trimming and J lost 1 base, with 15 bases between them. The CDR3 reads CASSLVGYPAGTDTQYF. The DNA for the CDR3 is TGCGCCAGCAGCTTGGTGGGCTATCCGGCGGGCACAGATACGCAGTATTTT.

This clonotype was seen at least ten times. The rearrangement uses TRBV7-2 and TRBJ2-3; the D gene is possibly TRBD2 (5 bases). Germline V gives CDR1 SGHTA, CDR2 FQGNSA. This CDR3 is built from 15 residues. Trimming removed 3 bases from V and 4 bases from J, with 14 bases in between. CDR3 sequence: CASSFQLEVADTQYF. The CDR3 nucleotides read TGTGCCAGCAGCTTTCAACTAGAAGTCGCAGATACGCAGTATTTT.

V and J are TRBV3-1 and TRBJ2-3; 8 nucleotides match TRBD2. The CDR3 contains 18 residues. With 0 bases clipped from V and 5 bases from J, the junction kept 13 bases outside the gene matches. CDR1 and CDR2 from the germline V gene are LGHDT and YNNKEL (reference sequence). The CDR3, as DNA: TGTGCCAGCAGCCAAGATTGGGGGAGGCGGGGGGCCCGAGATACGCAGTATTTT. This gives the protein CASSQDWGRRGARDTQYF.